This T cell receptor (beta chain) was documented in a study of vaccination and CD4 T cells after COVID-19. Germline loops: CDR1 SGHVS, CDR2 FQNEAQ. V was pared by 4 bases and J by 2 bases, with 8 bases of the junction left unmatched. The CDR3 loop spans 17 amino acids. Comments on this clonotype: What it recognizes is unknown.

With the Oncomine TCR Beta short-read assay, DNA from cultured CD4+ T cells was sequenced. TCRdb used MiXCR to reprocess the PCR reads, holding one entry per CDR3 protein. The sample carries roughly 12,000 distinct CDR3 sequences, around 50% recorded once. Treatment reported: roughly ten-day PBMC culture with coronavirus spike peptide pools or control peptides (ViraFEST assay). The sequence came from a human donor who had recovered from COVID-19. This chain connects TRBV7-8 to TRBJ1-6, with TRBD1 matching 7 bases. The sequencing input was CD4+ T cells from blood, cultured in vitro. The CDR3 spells CASSSSQGNAYNSPLHF. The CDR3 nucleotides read TGTGCCAGCAGCTCCTCACAGGGGAACGCCTATAATTCACCCCTCCACTTT.